This T cell receptor (beta chain) appears in the sequencing data of a study of T cells in narcolepsy. Study-wide background: Healthy controls were enrolled alongside patients with narcolepsy type 1 or type 2.

Findings of the study overall: Same-patient CSF and blood CD4+ T cell clonotypes included HCRT-specific and TRIB2-specific autoreactive ones. Healthy controls reportedly lacked the autoreactive clonotypes serially found in patients' blood. Autoreactive clone sequences were missing from some blood memory CD4+ repertoires.

Trimming took 4 bases from V and 2 from J; bases not matched to a gene: 10. This CDR3 comprises 16 residues. The germline gives CDR1 MGHRA, CDR2 YSYEKL. Notes on this clone: What it recognizes is unknown.

Sequencing used immunoSEQ multiplex PCR; TCRdb keeps in-frame clones, though not all of them. The sample consists of fewer than 30,000 clones, 70% to 90% of them appearing once. The sequenced material came from memory (CD45RA-) CD4+ T cells from blood. The chain recombines TRBV4-1 with TRBJ2-5; 7 bases match TRBD2. This clonotype originated in a human donor in good health. The CDR3 bases are TGCGCCAGCAGCCGAAGCGTTAGCGGGCAACAAGAGACCCAGTACTTC. It yields the protein CASSRSVSGQQETQYF.